What follows are 27 T cell receptor beta chains derived from one specimen sequenced in a study of beta chain features in type 1 diabetes. Sequenced material consisted of expressed TCRB transcripts (all of the isolated RNA was reverse transcribed). The protocol was immunoSEQ multiplex PCR, while the TCRdb copy is restricted to in-frame clones and leaves out a portion. The data show around 250,000 clones, approximately 15% seen once. Study-wide points: Patients with Type 1 diabetes showed moderately but significantly shorter TCRB CDR3s in all four CD4+ subsets.

The antigens for these receptors are not known. The specimen was naive CD4+ T cells from blood. These receptors all stem from a man aged 25-40 years with type 1 diabetes.

This clone appeared a few times. This chain connects TRBV30 to TRBJ2-3, with 7 positions matching TRBD2. Germline V gene lookup returns CDR1 GTSNPN and CDR2 SVGIG (reference sequence). This CDR3 has 13 residues. J lost 2 bases, V lost 8 bases, and 7 bases had no gene match. DNA of the CDR3: TGTGCCCGCTCCGGGGGGAACACAGATACGCAGTATTTT. Amino acids: CARSGGNTDTQYF.

The rearrangement links TRBV5-1 to TRBJ2-2; no clear D. The CDR3 consists of 15 residues. Germline V gene data show CDR1 as SGHRS and CDR2 as YFSETQ. V lost 1 base, J lost 5 bases, and 12 bases lay in between. CDR3 nucleotides: TGCGCCAGCAGCTTGTCTAGTTTTCAAACCGGGGAGCTGTTTTTT. Its protein product is CASSLSSFQTGELFF.

This sequence joins TRBV5-4 and TRBJ1-2; D is perhaps TRBD1 (5 bases). Germline CDR1 and CDR2: SGHNT and YYREEE (reference sequence). The CDR3 totals 14 residues. V was trimmed by 4 bases and J by 4 bases, leaving 14 bases between them. In nucleotides, the CDR3 is TGTGCCAGCAGCCCTGGCGGGGGGGGCTATGGCTACACCTTC. Its protein is CASSPGGGGYGYTF.

The rearrangement uses TRBV7-9 and TRBJ1-1; no firm D call. The V end was cut by 7 bases, the J end by 1 base, with 10 bases between. Germline CDR1 SEHNR, CDR2 FQNEAQ (reference sequence). The CDR3 totals 13 residues. CDR3 in amino acids: CASTESTNTEAFF. The CDR3, as DNA: TGTGCCAGCACCGAGAGTACGAACACTGAAGCTTTCTTT.

V is TRBV9 and J is TRBJ2-1; 8 bases map to TRBD2. Germline assignment: CDR1 SGDLS and CDR2 YYNGEE. The length of the CDR3 is 15 residues. V was clipped by 3 bases and J by 4 bases; unmatched bases: 6. The CDR3 coding sequence is TGTGCCAGCAGCGAGACTAGCGACAAGTACAATGAGCAGTTCTTC. Amino acids: CASSETSDKYNEQFF. Full variable domain (rest looked up from reference TRBV9 and TRBJ2-1): DSGVTQTPKHLITATGQRVTLRCSPRSGDLSVYWYQQSLDQGLQFLIQYYNGEERAKGNILERFSAQQFPDLHSELNLSSLELGDSALYFCASSETSDKYNEQFFGPGTRLTVL.

V gene TRBV7-8 combines with J gene TRBJ1-1; D remains unclear. Trimming removed 2 bases at V and 3 bases at J, with 7 bases between. This CDR3 contains 13 residues. CDR1 is SGHVS and CDR2 is FQNEAQ in the germline V gene. CDR3 bases: TGTGCCAGCAGCTTAACGGGGTACACTGAAGCTTTCTTT. Encoded protein: CASSLTGYTEAFF.

The table lists this clone with a few counts. This chain joins TRBV10-3 and TRBJ2-2; D might be TRBD2 (5 bases). This CDR3 region has 13 residues. From germline, CDR1 is ENHRY and CDR2 SYGVKD. V was trimmed by 6 bases and J by 4 bases, leaving 9 bases between them. This chain's CDR3 is CAISSGATGELFF. Written as DNA, the CDR3 is TGTGCCATCAGCAGCGGCGCCACCGGGGAGCTGTTTTTT.

The chain couples TRBV9 to TRBJ2-6; no firm D call. This CDR3 spans 16 amino acids. V lost 4 bases, J lost 0 bases, and 11 bases lay in between. Germline lookup yields CDR1 SGDLS and CDR2 YYNGEE. The CDR3 DNA reads as TGTGCCAGCAGCCCCCGGCAGGACTCTGGGGCCAACGTCCTGACTTTC. It is translated as CASSPRQDSGANVLTF.

V gene TRBV9 combines with J gene TRBJ2-6; D gene unclear. Trimming cost V 5 bases and J 0 bases, with 6 bases left between them. The CDR3 runs to 14 residues. Germline CDR1 is SGDLS and CDR2 is YYNGEE. The CDR3 region is CASRASSGANVLTF. The CDR3 DNA reads TGTGCCAGCAGGGCAAGCTCTGGGGCCAACGTCCTGACTTTC.

This clone appeared a few times. This chain connects TRBV10-3 to TRBJ2-7; maybe TRBD1 (6 bases). Trimming stripped 9 bases from V and 1 base from J, with 13 bases between. The CDR3 sequence is 13 residues long. CDR1 and CDR2 from the germline V gene are ENHRY and SYGVKD. CDR3 nucleotides: TGTGCCATAACCGGGACACCTTCCTACGAGCAGTACTTC. Its translation: CAITGTPSYEQYF.

This clone has a handful of counts. The chain joins TRBV5-1 to TRBJ2-3, with 8 bases matching TRBD2. Germline values: CDR1 SGHRS, CDR2 YFSETQ. After removal of 0 bases from V and 3 bases from J, the junction contained 9 bases not matched to a gene. This CDR3 contains 17 residues. CDR3 in DNA: TGCGCCAGCAGCTTGGCCTTTACTAGCGGCGAGACAGATACGCAGTATTTT. It is translated as CASSLAFTSGETDTQYF.

This clone has a handful of counts. The V and J genes are TRBV7-9 and TRBJ1-4, with D perhaps TRBD1 (5 bases). Germline CDR1 reads SEHNR; CDR2 reads FQNEAQ (reference sequence). Trimming removed 3 bases from V and 3 bases from J, with 11 bases in between. The CDR3 has 15 amino acids. CDR3 sequence: CASSLGLRSNEKLFF. The CDR3 DNA reads as TGTGCCAGCAGCTTGGGACTACGGTCTAATGAAAAACTGTTTTTT.

The rearrangement uses TRBV29-1 and TRBJ1-5, with D possibly TRBD1 on 5 matching bases. V dropped 4 bases and J dropped 4 bases, with 11 bases sitting between them. The CDR3 is 13 amino acids. Germline values: CDR1 SQVTM, CDR2 ANQGSEA. The CDR3 sequence is CSVGLGQNQPQHF. CDR3 nucleotide sequence: TGCAGCGTTGGATTGGGGCAGAATCAGCCCCAGCATTTT.

The sample holds a few counts of this clone. This sequence joins TRBV5-1 and TRBJ1-1, with 7 bases aligning to TRBD1. CDR1 and CDR2 (germline): SGHRS, YFSETQ. The V segment lost 4 bases and the J segment 1 base; nucleotides outside the gene matches: 4. The length of the CDR3 is 14 residues. DNA of the CDR3: TGCGCCAGCAGCGTGGGGACAGCGAACACTGAAGCTTTCTTT. It encodes CASSVGTANTEAFF.

The J gene is TRBJ2-5, the V gene TRBV7-2, with 12 bases fitting TRBD2. Germline CDR1 reads SGHTA; CDR2 reads FQGNSA. The CDR3 is 16 residues long. Trimming at V came to 4 bases and at J to 5 bases, leaving 8 bases not matched to a gene. This CDR3 reads CASSSRLAGVRETQYF. In DNA, the CDR3 is TGTGCCAGCAGCTCTCGACTAGCGGGAGTGCGGGAGACCCAGTACTTC.

This clone was counted between two and nine times. The chain joins TRBV9 to TRBJ2-7; D gene uncertain. From germline, CDR1 is SGDLS and CDR2 YYNGEE. V lost 0 bases and J lost 4, with 14 bases in between. This CDR3 has 15 residues. The DNA of the CDR3 is TGTGCCAGCAGCGTAGGCCAGGCAGACCCTTACGAGCAGTACTTC. This codes for CASSVGQADPYEQYF.

The chain carries TRBV11-2 and TRBJ2-1; D is perhaps TRBD2 (5 bases). Germline V CDR1 and CDR2: SGHAT, FQNNGV. The CDR3 totals 15 residues. V lost 0 bases and J 5 bases, leaving 11 bases between the germline ends. The DNA for the CDR3 is TGTGCCAGCAGCTTAGATCGACTATACCACAATGAGCAGTTCTTC. It translates to CASSLDRLYHNEQFF.

The sample holds a few counts of this clone. The CDR3 is CASSQEGTGGANYGYTF. CDR3 coding DNA: TGCGCCAGCAGCCAAGAAGGGACAGGGGGCGCTAACTATGGCTACACCTTC. The chain carries TRBV4-1 and TRBJ1-2, with TRBD1 matching 12 bases. Germline lookup yields CDR1 MGHRA and CDR2 YSYEKL. The CDR3 is made up of 17 amino acids. The V segment lost 0 bases and the J segment 0 bases; nucleotides outside the gene matches: 2.

The gene calls are TRBV29-1 and TRBJ1-1; possible D gene TRBD1, 5 bases. Germline V lookup: CDR1 SQVTM, CDR2 ANQGSEA. The CDR3 consists of 15 residues. V was pared by 6 bases and J by 0 bases, with 17 bases between. DNA for the CDR3: TGCAGCGTGGAGCCTAATCAGGGCTTGAACACTGAAGCTTTCTTT. It specifies CSVEPNQGLNTEAFF.

A few counts support this clone. The chain carries TRBV7-9 and TRBJ1-2; D remains unclear. CDR3 length: 12 residues. The V and J ends lost 2 bases and 8 bases respectively, with 9 bases between them. Germline V CDR1 and CDR2: SEHNR, FQNEAQ (reference sequence). This chain's CDR3 is CASSLRYSGYTF. For the CDR3, the DNA is TGTGCCAGCAGCTTAAGGTATAGCGGCTACACCTTC. Supplemented by reference TRBV7-9 and TRBJ1-2, the full variable domain reads DTGVSQNPRHKITKRGQNVTFRCDPISEHNRLYWYRQTLGQGPEFLTYFQNEAQLEKSRLLSDRFSAERPKGSFSTLEIQRTEQGDSAMYLCASSLRYSGYTFGSGTRLTVV.

This clone was observed a few times. CDR3 DNA sequence: TGTGCCAGCAGCTTGGGACTAGTTCAAGAGACCCAGTACTTC. Its translation: CASSLGLVQETQYF. The rearrangement links TRBV11-2 to TRBJ2-5; the match to TRBD2 covers 8 bases. J gave up 2 bases and V 3 bases, and 2 bases lay outside the gene matches. CDR3 length: 14 residues. Germline CDR1 reads SGHAT; CDR2 reads FQNNGV. Full variable domain (remainder filled in from reference TRBV11-2 and TRBJ2-5): EAGVAQSPRYKIIEKRQSVAFWCNPISGHATLYWYQQILGQGPKLLIQFQNNGVVDDSQLPKDRFSAERLKGVDSTLKIQPAKLEDSAVYLCASSLGLVQETQYFGPGTRLLVL.

This clone was counted only a few times. The J gene is TRBJ2-5, the V gene TRBV4-2; D not resolved. The CDR3 consists of 11 residues. Trimming took off 4 bases at V and 8 bases at J, with 8 bases between the two ends. Germline loops: CDR1 LGHNA, CDR2 YNFKEQ. Here the CDR3 reads CASSRRDTQYF. As DNA, the CDR3 is TGTGCCAGCAGCCGGAGAGATACCCAGTACTTC.

V gene TRBV15 combines with J gene TRBJ1-5; no reliable D call. The CDR3 has 16 residues. CDR1 and CDR2 (germline): LNHNV, YYDKDF (reference sequence). The V end was cut by 2 bases, the J end by 9 bases, with 20 bases between. The CDR3 loop reads CATSRSHGSLNRPQHF. The CDR3 DNA reads TGTGCCACCAGCAGATCACACGGGAGCCTAAACCGGCCCCAGCATTTT.

This clone was observed a handful of times. V and J are TRBV18 and TRBJ2-5; D perhaps matches TRBD2 (6 bases). V lost 2 bases and J lost 5, with 9 bases in between. Germline V CDR1 and CDR2: KGHSH, LQKENI. This CDR3 has 13 residues. The CDR3 DNA is TGTGCCAGCTCACCATGGGAGGAGGAGACCCAGTACTTC. Its protein product is CASSPWEEETQYF.

This clone came up once. The genes are TRBV19 and TRBJ1-2, with a weak D call TRBD1 (5 bases). Germline CDR1 LNHDA, CDR2 SQIVND (reference sequence). The CDR3 sequence is 15 residues long. The germline V and J ends were trimmed by 2 bases and 5 bases, with 15 bases remaining between them. The CDR3 DNA is TGTGCCAGTAGTATAACCGCGGGGGACGCATATGGCTACACCTTC. Residues: CASSITAGDAYGYTF.

This clone was seen a handful of times. The chain joins TRBV2 to TRBJ2-2, with TRBD2 matching 7 bases. J gave up 6 bases and V 6 bases, and 7 bases lay outside the gene matches. The CDR3 is 14 amino acids. CDR1 is SNHLY, CDR2 FYNNEI, per germline. The CDR3 here is CASRSPAGAGELFF. The DNA of the CDR3 is TGTGCCAGCAGGAGCCCCGCGGGGGCCGGGGAGCTGTTTTTT.

J is TRBJ2-1 and V is TRBV7-8; TRBD2 agrees at 11 bases. This CDR3 spans 19 amino acids. V was pared by 1 base and J by 0 bases, with 8 bases of the junction left unmatched. Germline values: CDR1 SGHVS, CDR2 FQNEAQ. This chain's CDR3 is CASSLVRLAGGPSYNEQFF. CDR3 coding DNA: TGTGCCAGCAGCTTAGTAAGGCTAGCGGGGGGCCCCTCCTACAATGAGCAGTTCTTC.